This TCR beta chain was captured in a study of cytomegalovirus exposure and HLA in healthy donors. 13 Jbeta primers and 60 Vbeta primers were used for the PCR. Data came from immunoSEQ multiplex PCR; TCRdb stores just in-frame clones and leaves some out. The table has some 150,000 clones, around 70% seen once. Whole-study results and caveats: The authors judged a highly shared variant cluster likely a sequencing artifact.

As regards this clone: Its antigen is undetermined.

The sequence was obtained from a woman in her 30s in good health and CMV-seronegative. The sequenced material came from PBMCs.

The CDR3 region has the DNA TGTGCCAGCAGCACTATGGGACTAGCGGGAATCAATGAGCAGTTCTTC. Translation: CASSTMGLAGINEQFF. The chain combines TRBV7-9 with TRBJ2-1; 13 bases fit TRBD2. From germline, CDR1 is SEHNR and CDR2 FQNEAQ (reference sequence). This CDR3 comprises 16 residues. Trimming took 5 bases from V and 6 from J; bases not matched to a gene: 7.